This T cell receptor (beta chain) was sequenced during a study of blood T cell repertoires in COVID-19. The CDR3 covers 15 residues. CDR1 and CDR2 from the germline V gene are ENHRY and SYGVKD. V was shortened by 0 bases and J by 4 bases, with 10 bases between the two germline ends. Method: immunoSEQ multiplex PCR; TCRdb's copy keeps in-frame clones and lacks some. This sample yields approximately 180,000 clones, of which approximately 86% are seen a single time; about 1.6% belongs to the top ten. The chain has TRBV10-3 and TRBJ2-1; tentatively, D is TRBD1 (5 bases). Sequencing input: peripheral blood. This receptor was identified in a woman between 45 and 60 years old with acute or convalescent COVID-19. CDR3 bases: TGTGCCATCAGTGAGTCGGCAGGGCCATACAATGAGCAGTTCTTC. Translation gives CAISESAGPYNEQFF.